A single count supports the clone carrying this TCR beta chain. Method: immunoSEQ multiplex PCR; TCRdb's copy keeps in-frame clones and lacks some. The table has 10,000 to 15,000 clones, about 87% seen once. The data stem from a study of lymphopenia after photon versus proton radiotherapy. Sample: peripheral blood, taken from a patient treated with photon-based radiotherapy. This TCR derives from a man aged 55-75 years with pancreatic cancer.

In nucleotides, the CDR3 is TGTGCCAGCAAGGTGGTCCCGGGCCTGAATCAGCCCCAGCATTTT. Amino acids: CASKVVPGLNQPQHF. V usage is TRBV6-1 and J usage is TRBJ1-5; no clear D. The germline gives CDR1 MNHNS, CDR2 SASEGT. Deletions cut 7 bases from V and 4 bases from J, with 17 bases between. This CDR3 contains 15 residues.